Listed here are 3 T cell receptor beta chains from one sample, sequenced in a study of beta chain features in type 1 diabetes. Of the isolated RNA, all was reverse transcribed, and so the sequenced material was expressed TCRB transcripts. This table comes from immunoSEQ multiplex PCR, and its TCRdb copy is limited to in-frame clones, with some not included. The sample comprises about 290,000 clones, about 7.8% of which are singletons, and 0.9% to 1.2% rests with the top ten. Input material: central memory CD4+ T cells from blood. These receptors were obtained from a woman under 30 in good health.

V usage is TRBV7-8 and J usage is TRBJ1-3; D perhaps matches TRBD1 (5 bases). Germline values: CDR1 SGHVS, CDR2 FQNEAQ. Deletions cut 6 bases from V and 4 bases from J, with 16 bases between. The CDR3 runs to 15 residues. The CDR3 DNA is TGTGCCAGCAGTGGTGTTGGGGGGAAAGGAAACACCATATATTTT. It translates to CASSGVGGKGNTIYF.

This clone was seen a few times. The gene calls are TRBV6-1 and TRBJ1-2; a possible D gene is TRBD1 (5 bases). V shed 5 bases and J shed 8 bases, with 18 bases lying between them. The CDR3 sequence is 14 residues long. The germline V gene has CDR1 MNHNS and CDR2 SASEGT. The CDR3 DNA reads TGTGCCAGCAGTTATTTAAGGGGAGGAGGCGGCTACACCTTC. It yields the protein CASSYLRGGGGYTF.

There are a few counts of this clone. This chain connects TRBV25-1 to TRBJ1-2; 10 nucleotides agree with TRBD1. The CDR3 has 14 amino acids. J gave up 2 bases and V 8 bases, and 5 bases lay outside the gene matches. CDR1 MGHDK and CDR2 SYGVNS come from the germline V gene. This CDR3 is CASGRQGANYGYTF. The CDR3 nucleotides are TGTGCCAGCGGAAGACAGGGGGCCAACTATGGCTACACCTTC.